The 14 T cell receptor beta chains presented below share a single source sample, sequenced in a study of blood T cell repertoires in COVID-19 (TCRdb year 2020). Preparation of the library involved the immunoSEQ multiplex PCR assay. Sourced from immuneACCESS, this table was stored by TCRdb with only in-frame sequences that have V and J called. A share of the clones is absent; for the studies checked, an unresolved V gene accounts for under half, and the remainder has no known explanation. For this sample the table gives 250,000 to 350,000 clones, of which roughly 90% were detected only once. The ten largest clonotypes hold about 11% of the sample. The specimen was peripheral blood. The receptors here all came from a young woman with COVID-19, enrolled during active disease.

The chain recombines TRBV5-1 with TRBJ2-7; no clear D gene. This CDR3 contains 11 residues. Looked up from germline, CDR1 is SGHRS and CDR2 is YFSETQ. Trimming removed 4 bases from V and 3 bases from J, with 5 bases in between. In DNA, the CDR3 is TGCGCCAGCAGCCCAGGCTACGAGCAGTACTTC. Amino acids: CASSPGYEQYF.

This chain joins TRBV9 and TRBJ1-2, with 8 bases lining up with TRBD1. There are 14 residues in the CDR3. The J segment lost 6 bases and the V segment lost 1 base, leaving 5 bases of the junction unmatched. Per germline, CDR1 SGDLS and CDR2 YYNGEE. The CDR3 nucleotides are TGTGCCAGCAGCGTAAAGTCAGGGGGCAATGGCTACACCTTC. It yields the protein CASSVKSGGNGYTF.

The chain is built from TRBV7-3 and TRBJ2-7, with 8 bases lining up with TRBD2. CDR1 is SGHTA, CDR2 FQGTGA, per germline. Trimming took 2 bases from V and 2 from J; bases not matched to a gene: 2. The CDR3 has 14 residues. CDR3 bases: TGTGCCAGCAGCTTAGCGGGGGGAACCTACGAGCAGTACTTC. This encodes CASSLAGGTYEQYF.

This chain links TRBV27 with TRBJ2-1, with TRBD2 matching over 14 bases. Germline loops: CDR1 MNHEY, CDR2 SMNVEV (reference sequence). V lost 6 bases, J lost 12 bases, and 10 bases stayed unmatched. The CDR3 has 15 amino acids. CDR3: CASSPGTSGSDGQFF. CDR3 DNA sequence: TGTGCCAGCAGCCCTGGGACTAGCGGGAGTGATGGGCAGTTCTTC.

This chain uses TRBV15 with TRBJ1-1; tentatively, D is TRBD1 (5 bases). The germline CDR1 and CDR2 sequences are LNHNV and YYDKDF (reference sequence). V was cut by 0 bases and J by 8 bases, with 10 bases left in between. The CDR3 is 13 amino acids. The CDR3 here is CATSRDWGREAFF. The CDR3 region has the DNA TGTGCCACCAGCAGAGATTGGGGCAGAGAAGCTTTCTTT.

CDR3 sequence (DNA): TGTGCCAGCAGCGTTGCCGGGACTAGCGGGGCCTCCTACAATGAGCAGTTCTTC. Translated: CASSVAGTSGASYNEQFF. The V gene is TRBV9, the J gene TRBJ2-1; 13 bases line up with TRBD2. Germline CDR1 is SGDLS and CDR2 is YYNGEE. This CDR3 is built from 18 residues. J gave up 0 bases and V 2 bases, and 5 bases lay outside the gene matches.

The chain combines TRBV7-9 with TRBJ1-2; D perhaps matches TRBD1 (5 bases). V was trimmed by 1 base and J by 7 bases, leaving 7 bases between them. This CDR3 contains 12 residues. CDR1 is SEHNR, CDR2 FQNEAQ, per germline (reference sequence). DNA of the CDR3: TGTGCCAGCAGCTTAGGCGACAGTGGCTACACCTTC. Amino acid sequence: CASSLGDSGYTF.

The rearrangement links TRBV3-1 (or the pseudogene TRBV3-2) to TRBJ2-7, with D possibly matching TRBD2 (6 bases). V lost 5 bases and J 0 bases, leaving 17 bases between the germline ends. The CDR3 is 16 amino acids. Germline assignment: CDR1 LGHDT and CDR2 YNNKEL (reference sequence). DNA of the CDR3: TGTGCCAGCAGCTTCGGCCGGGACTGGGTCTCCTACGAGCAGTACTTC. Residues: CASSFGRDWVSYEQYF.

This chain links TRBV7-8 with TRBJ2-1; tentatively, D is TRBD2 (6 bases). The CDR3 extends over 17 amino acids. Germline V lookup: CDR1 SGHVS, CDR2 FQNEAQ. V lost 1 base to trimming and J lost 4 bases, with 17 bases between them. CDR3 loop: CASSLVSGGRTYNEQFF. In DNA, the CDR3 is TGTGCCAGCAGCTTAGTATCCGGGGGACGTACTTACAATGAGCAGTTCTTC. The full variable domain, rest sourced from reference TRBV7-8 and TRBJ2-1, is GAGVSQSPRYKVAKRGQDVALRCDPISGHVSLFWYQQALGQGPEFLTYFQNEAQLDKSGLPSDRFFAERPEGSVSTLKIQRTQQEDSAVYLCASSLVSGGRTYNEQFFGPGTRLTVL.

V is TRBV4-2 and J is TRBJ1-6; D may be TRBD1 (5 bases). The germline V and J ends were trimmed by 0 bases and 10 bases, with 19 bases remaining between them. Per germline, CDR1 LGHNA and CDR2 YNFKEQ. This CDR3 region has 17 residues. The CDR3 nucleotides read TGTGCCAGCAGCCAAGATGGGGGGAGGATGGGTCGCTCACCCCTCCACTTT. This encodes CASSQDGGRMGRSPLHF.

The rearrangement uses TRBV3-1 (or the pseudogene TRBV3-2) and TRBJ1-2; a weak D match, TRBD1 (6 bases). V lost 6 bases and J lost 4, with 18 bases in between. There are 15 residues in the CDR3. From germline, CDR1 is LGHDT and CDR2 YNNKEL (reference sequence). CDR3: CASRGTQGIPYGYTF. CDR3 bases: TGTGCCAGCAGGGGAACTCAGGGGATTCCCTATGGCTACACCTTC.

The V call is TRBV6-2 or TRBV6-3, the J call TRBJ2-1; 11 bases match TRBD1. V lost 0 bases, J lost 6 bases, and 4 bases stayed unmatched. CDR3 size: 16 residues. CDR1 is MNHEY, CDR2 SVGEGT, per germline. The CDR3 sequence is CASSYSVGTGGNEQFF. DNA for the CDR3: TGTGCCAGCAGTTACTCGGTTGGGACAGGGGGCAATGAGCAGTTCTTC.

This sequence joins TRBV24-1 and TRBJ1-3; no clear D gene. Per the germline V gene, CDR1 is KGHDR and CDR2 is SFDVKD. V was clipped by 9 bases and J by 8 bases, with 13 bases between them. The CDR3 totals 12 residues. The CDR3 nucleotides are TGTGCCACCTCTGGACTGGGCCACACCATATATTTT. Translated, it gives CATSGLGHTIYF.

Concerning this clone: The junction and the germline gene differ at one end; a read error may be behind it. Written as DNA, the CDR3 is TGTGCCTGGAGTGGAGAGACCGGGATCAATCATTTC. Encoded protein: CAWSGETGINHF. The rearrangement uses TRBV30 and TRBJ2-7, with D perhaps TRBD2 (5 bases). This CDR3 is 12 amino acids long. Per germline, CDR1 GTSNPN and CDR2 SVGIG (reference sequence).